The source of this T cell receptor (beta chain) is a study of breast tumors, draining lymph nodes, adjacent tissues. Study-level points and caveats: Most tumor T cells seemingly derive from lymph node, then expand in tumor. Tumor and nontumor repertoires were significantly more similar in luminal-like than in basal-like breast cancer. That most tumor T cells come from lymph nodes remained unproven.

Note on this clonotype: Its matching antigen is unknown.

The lymph nodes were axillary draining lymph nodes from breast cancer patients. TCRdb re-derived calls from the multiplex PCR reads in MiXCR, one entry per CDR3 protein. The data contain approximately 130,000 distinct CDR3 sequences, around 21% of them singletons. The sample comprised axillary lymph node tissue. This receptor was taken from a female donor with breast cancer. Some clones in this sample may be carry-over from other donors' samples.

CDR3: CASSTMTGGTGELFF. The CDR3, as DNA: TGTGCCAGCAGCACCATGACAGGAGGAACCGGGGAGCTGTTTTTT. The V call is TRBV7-9, the J call TRBJ2-2; D is possibly TRBD1 (6 bases). The CDR3 loop spans 15 amino acids. Germline CDR1 and CDR2: SEHNR and FQNEAQ (reference sequence). The ends were cut back, 5 bases at V and 5 bases at J, with 15 bases in the middle.